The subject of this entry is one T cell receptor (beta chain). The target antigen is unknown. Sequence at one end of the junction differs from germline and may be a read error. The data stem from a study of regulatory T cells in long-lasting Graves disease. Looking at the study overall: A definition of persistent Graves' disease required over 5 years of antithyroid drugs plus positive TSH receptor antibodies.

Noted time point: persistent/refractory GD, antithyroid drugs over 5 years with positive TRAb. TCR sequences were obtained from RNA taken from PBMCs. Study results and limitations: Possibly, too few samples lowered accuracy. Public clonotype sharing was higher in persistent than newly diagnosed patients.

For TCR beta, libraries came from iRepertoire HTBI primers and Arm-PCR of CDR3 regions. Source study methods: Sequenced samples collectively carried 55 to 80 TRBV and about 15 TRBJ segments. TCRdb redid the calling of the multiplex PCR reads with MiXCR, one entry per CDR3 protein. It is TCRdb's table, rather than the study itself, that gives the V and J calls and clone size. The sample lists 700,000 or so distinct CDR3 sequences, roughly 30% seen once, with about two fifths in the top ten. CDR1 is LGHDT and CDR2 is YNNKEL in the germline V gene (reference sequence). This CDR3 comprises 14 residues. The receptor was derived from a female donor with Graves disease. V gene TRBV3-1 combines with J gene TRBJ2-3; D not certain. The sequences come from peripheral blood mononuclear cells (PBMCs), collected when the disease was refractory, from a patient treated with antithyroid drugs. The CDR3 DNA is TGTGCCAGCAGCCAAGGTAGCCCCACAAATACGCAGTATTTT. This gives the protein CASSQGSPTNTQYF.